This TCR beta chain was sequenced during a study of OX40 agonist ivuxolimab in advanced cancers. Study conclusions and caveats: Clones of CD4+ and CD8+ blood T cells grew by week 6 at doses of 0.1 to 3.0 mg/kg.

CDR1 is SGHKS and CDR2 is YYEKEE in the germline V gene (reference sequence). The CDR3 sequence is 15 residues long. Trimming cost V 3 bases and J 10 bases, with 22 bases left between them. Points on this clone: Its antigen is not known.

Produced via immunoSEQ multiplex PCR; TCRdb's table is partial and in-frame only. The table includes about 70,000 clones, about 85% detected once. This specimen consisted of CD4+ or CD8+ T cells sorted from blood, obtained in a trial of the OX40 agonist ivuxolimab. The TCR sequence derives from an adult with an advanced solid tumor such as melanoma, head and neck, liver or kidney cancer. The chain couples TRBV5-5 to TRBJ1-2; D ambiguous. The CDR3 DNA reads TGTGCCAGCAGCTCCGAGTGGTCGGTACAGTTTGACTACACCTTC. Translating gives CASSSEWSVQFDYTF.